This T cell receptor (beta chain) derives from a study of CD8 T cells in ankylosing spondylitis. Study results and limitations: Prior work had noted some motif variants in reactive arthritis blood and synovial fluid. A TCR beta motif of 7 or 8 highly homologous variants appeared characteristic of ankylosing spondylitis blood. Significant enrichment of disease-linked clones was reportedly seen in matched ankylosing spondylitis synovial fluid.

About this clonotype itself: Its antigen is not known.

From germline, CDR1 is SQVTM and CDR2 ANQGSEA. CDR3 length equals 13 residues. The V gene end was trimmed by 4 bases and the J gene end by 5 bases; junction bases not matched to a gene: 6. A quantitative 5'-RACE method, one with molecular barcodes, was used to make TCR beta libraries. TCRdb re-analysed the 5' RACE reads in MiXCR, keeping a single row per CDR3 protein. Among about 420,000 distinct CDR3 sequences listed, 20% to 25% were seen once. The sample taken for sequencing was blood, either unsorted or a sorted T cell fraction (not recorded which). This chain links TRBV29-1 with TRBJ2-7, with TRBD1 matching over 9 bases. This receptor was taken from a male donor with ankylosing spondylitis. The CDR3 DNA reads TGCAGCGTTGGATACAGGGGGCCCAACGAGCAGTACTTC. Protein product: CSVGYRGPNEQYF.